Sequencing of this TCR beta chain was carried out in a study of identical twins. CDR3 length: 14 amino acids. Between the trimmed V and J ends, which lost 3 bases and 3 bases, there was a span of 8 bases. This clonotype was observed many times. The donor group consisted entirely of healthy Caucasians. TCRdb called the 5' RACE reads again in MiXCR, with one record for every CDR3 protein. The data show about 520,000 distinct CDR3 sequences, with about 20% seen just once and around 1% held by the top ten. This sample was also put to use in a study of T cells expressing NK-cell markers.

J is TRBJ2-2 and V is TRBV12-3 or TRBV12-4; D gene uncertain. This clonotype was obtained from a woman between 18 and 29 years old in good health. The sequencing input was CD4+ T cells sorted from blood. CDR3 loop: CASSLQRDTGELFF. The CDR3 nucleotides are TGTGCCAGCAGTTTGCAGCGAGACACCGGGGAGCTGTTTTTT.